The clone carrying this T cell receptor beta chain was detected only a few times. V lost 2 bases and J lost 6, with 10 bases in between. This CDR3 is built from 13 residues. Germline-derived CDR1 and CDR2 are LGHNT and FRNRAP. These data belong to a study of beta chain features in type 1 diabetes. Markers CD45RO/CCR7/CD25/CD127/CD95/CD27 served to sort CD4+ naive, central memory, regulatory and stem cell-like memory cells. What was sequenced were expressed TCRB transcripts, since all of the isolated RNA had been reverse transcribed. Naive, central memory and regulatory T cell samples came to a mean of around 3.3 million reads. Method: immunoSEQ multiplex PCR; TCRdb's copy keeps in-frame clones and lacks some. The sample holds under 550,000 clones; roughly 10% are singletons and the top ten take over 0.04%.

This TCR came from a woman aged 18-29 years in good health. The J gene is TRBJ1-1, the V gene TRBV12-5; possibly TRBD1 for D (5 bases). The sequencing input was naive CD4+ T cells from blood. CDR3 region: CASGLLLRAEAFF. CDR3 nucleotides: TGTGCTAGTGGTTTGCTCCTCAGGGCTGAAGCTTTCTTT.